This is a list of T cell receptor beta chains from one sample in a study of radiation and T cells in renal cell carcinoma. The data were produced by immunoSEQ multiplex PCR, yet TCRdb's version contains in-frame clones alone and is incomplete. The repertoire holds tens of thousands of clones, with 85% as singletons. This sample comprised blood, obtained from a patient whose treatment included radiotherapy and nephrectomy. Source of these receptors: a man between 45 and 60 years old with renal cell carcinoma. Each CDR3 is given with its conserved first and last residue. A D gene is named only where the DNA matches it firmly. A clone size is listed for some rows: how often the clone was seen (once, few, many), or a class if it is expanded.

TRBD1	TRBV30	15	TRBJ1-1	-	CAWRGGTGGITEAFF	TGTGCCTGGAGGGGCGGGACAGGGGGGATCACTGAAGCTTTCTTT
-	TRBV30	14	TRBJ1-1	-	CAWSVGRWGTEAFF	TGTGCCTGGAGTGTAGGGAGGTGGGGGACTGAAGCTTTCTTT
-	TRBV2	14	TRBJ2-7	-	CASSEAYTSYEQYF	TGTGCCAGCAGTGAAGCCTACACTAGCTACGAGCAGTACTTC
-	TRBV7-4	14	TRBJ2-7	-	CASSFGGAPYREYF	TGTGCCAGCAGCTTTGGAGGGGCCCCCTATCGAGAGTACTTC
-	TRBV2	14	TRBJ1-6	-	CASSRDTDNSPLHF	TGTGCCAGCAGCCGGGACACTGACAATTCACCCCTCCACTTT
TRBD1	TRBV4-1	16	TRBJ2-1	-	CASSRNPGTVFNEQFF	TGCGCCAGCAGCCGAAATCCCGGGACAGTTTTCAATGAGCAGTTCTTC
TRBD1	TRBV11-2	15	TRBJ1-2	-	CASSLRQGFNYGYTF	TGTGCCAGCAGCCTCCGACAGGGCTTTAACTATGGCTACACCTTC
TRBD1	TRBV27	12	TRBJ1-6	-	CASSLEGQGLHF	TGTGCCAGCAGTTTGGAAGGACAGGGTCTCCACTTT
-	TRBV7-9	15	TRBJ2-7	-	CASSPLGQTFYEQYF	TGTGCCAGCAGCCCCTTGGGGCAGACCTTCTACGAGCAGTACTTC
TRBD2	TRBV6-5	14	TRBJ2-7	-	CASSQTSGGYEQYF	TGTGCCAGCAGTCAAACTAGCGGGGGCTACGAGCAGTACTTC
-	TRBV18	14	TRBJ1-6	-	CASSPPTDKGPLHF	TGTGCCAGCTCACCACCGACGGACAAGGGACCCCTCCACTTT
-	TRBV7-9	13	TRBJ1-5	-	CASSLVGEGPQHF	TGTGCCAGCAGCTTAGTTGGGGAAGGGCCCCAGCATTTT
-	TRBV27	15	TRBJ1-6	-	CASKQSRGPNSPLHF	TGTGCCAGCAAGCAGTCCAGGGGACCTAATTCACCCCTCCACTTT
-	TRBV27	14	TRBJ1-6	-	CASRPGHINSPLHF	TGTGCCAGCAGACCGGGACATATTAATTCACCCCTCCACTTT
-	TRBV1	19	TRBJ2-3	-	CTSSQDASSGGHYTDTQYF	TGCACCAGCAGCCAAGATGCGTCTAGCGGGGGCCATTACACAGATACGCAGTATTTT
-	TRBV10-3	16	TRBJ1-6	-	CAISVTASSYNSPLHF	TGTGCCATCAGTGTCACGGCCAGCTCCTATAATTCACCCCTCCACTTT
-	TRBV4-1	14	TRBJ2-7	-	CASSQDKAAYEQYF	TGCGCCAGCAGCCAAGATAAGGCAGCCTACGAGCAGTACTTC
-	TRBV4-1	15	TRBJ2-1	-	CASSQGGDTYNEQFF	TGCGCCAGCAGCCAAGGGGGGGACACTTACAATGAGCAGTTCTTC
-	TRBV18	16	TRBJ2-3	once	CASSPPALGTPDTQYF	TGTGCCAGCTCACCACCGGCGCTAGGAACACCAGATACGCAGTATTTT
TRBD2	TRBV18	17	TRBJ2-7	-	CASSPLRGGDQTYEQYF	TGTGCCAGCTCACCTCTCCGTGGGGGGGACCAAACCTACGAGCAGTACTTC
TRBD1	TRBV18	14	TRBJ1-1	-	CASSSTGTGNPAFF	TGTGCCAGCTCATCCACCGGGACAGGGAATCCAGCTTTCTTT
-	TRBV28	10	TRBJ2-7	once	CASSLGVQYF	TGTGCCAGCAGTTTAGGGGTGCAGTACTTC
-	TRBV29-1	12	TRBJ1-2	-	CSAHTGKDGYTF	TGCAGCGCTCATACAGGGAAGGATGGCTACACCTTC
-	TRBV6-5	15	TRBJ1-2	few	CASSYFRAWDYGYTF	TGTGCCAGCAGTTACTTCCGAGCTTGGGACTATGGCTACACCTTC
-	TRBV30	13	TRBJ2-5	-	CAWRTSWQETQYF	TGTGCCTGGAGAACTAGTTGGCAAGAGACCCAGTACTTC
-	TRBV2	10	TRBJ1-1	few	CASSVGEAFF	TGTGCCAGCAGTGTCGGGGAAGCTTTCTTT
-	TRBV18	15	TRBJ2-7	-	CASSPTGTETYEQYF	TGTGCCAGCTCACCGACCGGGACCGAGACCTACGAGCAGTACTTC
-	TRBV6-1	16	TRBJ1-4	-	CASSEVGISTNEKLFF	TGTGCCAGCAGTGAAGTAGGAATCTCAACTAATGAAAAACTGTTTTTT
-	TRBV30	13	TRBJ1-1	few	CAWSIPQVTEAFF	TGTGCCTGGAGTATCCCTCAGGTTACTGAAGCTTTCTTT
TRBD2	TRBV19	17	TRBJ2-5	-	CASSIEGTSGPQETQYF	TGTGCCAGTAGTATAGAAGGGACTAGCGGACCACAAGAGACCCAGTACTTC
-	TRBV5-6	13	TRBJ1-5	-	CASSSQGFQPQHF	TGTGCCAGCAGCTCTCAGGGGTTCCAGCCCCAGCATTTT
TRBD2	TRBV5-1	16	TRBJ2-3	-	CASSLGLAESTDTQYF	TGCGCCAGCAGCTTGGGACTAGCGGAGAGCACAGATACGCAGTATTTT
-	TRBV5-8	15	TRBJ1-1	-	CASSLAEGLGTEAFF	TGTGCCAGCAGCTTGGCCGAGGGTTTGGGCACTGAAGCTTTCTTT
-	TRBV6-1	13	TRBJ1-1	few	CASSSGPYTEAFF	TGTGCCAGCAGTTCCGGGCCCTACACTGAAGCTTTCTTT
TRBD1	TRBV14	17	TRBJ1-2	few	CASSKRDRGAFDYGYTF	TGTGCCAGCAGCAAACGGGACAGGGGTGCGTTTGACTATGGCTACACCTTC
-	TRBV9	14	TRBJ2-3	-	CASRGGLRTDTQYF	TGTGCCAGCAGGGGGGGACTCCGCACAGATACGCAGTATTTT
-	TRBV6-5	14	TRBJ2-3	-	CASSVGSGVDTQYF	TGTGCCAGCAGCGTCGGGTCCGGAGTCGATACGCAGTATTTT
TRBD1	TRBV6-1	14	TRBJ2-3	-	CATGTGVSADTQYF	TGTGCCACCGGGACAGGGGTTTCCGCAGATACGCAGTATTTT
-	TRBV4-1	15	TRBJ1-2	-	CASSQDPGNNYGYTF	TGCGCCAGCAGCCAAGACCCCGGGAATAACTATGGCTACACCTTC
TRBD2	TRBV15	18	TRBJ2-5	-	CATSRALAGAGDPETQYF	TGTGCCACCAGCAGAGCCCTAGCCGGAGCGGGGGACCCGGAGACCCAGTACTTC
-	TRBV5-5	14	TRBJ2-7	-	CASGGLRTDYEQYF	TGTGCCAGCGGGGGACTTCGGACAGACTACGAGCAGTACTTC
-	TRBV19	16	TRBJ2-6	-	CASSPGRVSGANVLTF	TGTGCCAGTAGTCCTGGCAGGGTCTCTGGGGCCAACGTCCTGACTTTC
-	TRBV5-1	17	TRBJ2-7	-	CASSLRPGSGALYEQYF	TGCGCCAGCAGCCTCCGTCCAGGTAGCGGAGCCCTCTACGAGCAGTACTTC
TRBD2	TRBV2	16	TRBJ2-3	once	CASSLGLAGVSDTQYF	TGTGCCAGCAGTCTCGGACTAGCGGGGGTGTCGGATACGCAGTATTTT
TRBD1	TRBV29-1	16	TRBJ2-1	-	CSVEGTGQGVYNEQFF	TGCAGCGTTGAAGGAACCGGACAGGGGGTGTACAATGAGCAGTTCTTC
TRBD1	TRBV5-4	14	TRBJ1-2	-	CASSLGTGYYGYTF	TGTGCCAGCAGCCTCGGGACAGGATACTATGGCTACACCTTC
-	TRBV20-1	11	TRBJ2-3	-	CSVEPTDTQYF	TGCAGTGTGGAACCGACAGATACGCAGTATTTT
-	TRBV9	14	TRBJ1-1	-	CASSPQGANTEAFF	TGTGCCAGCAGCCCCCAGGGCGCGAACACTGAAGCTTTCTTT
TRBD1	TRBV6-5	15	TRBJ1-5	-	CASSQQGNSNQPQHF	TGTGCCAGCAGTCAACAGGGGAATAGCAATCAGCCCCAGCATTTT
-	TRBV6-1	14	TRBJ2-3	-	CAMQAEGGTDTQYF	TGTGCCATGCAAGCGGAGGGGGGCACAGATACGCAGTATTTT
TRBD2	TRBV7-2	15	TRBJ2-5	-	CASSLGLAGVETQYF	TGTGCCAGCAGCTTAGGACTAGCGGGGGTAGAGACCCAGTACTTC
TRBD1	TRBV7-2	15	TRBJ2-1	few	CASIYGQGLYNEQFF	TGTGCCAGCATCTATGGACAGGGCCTATACAATGAGCAGTTCTTC